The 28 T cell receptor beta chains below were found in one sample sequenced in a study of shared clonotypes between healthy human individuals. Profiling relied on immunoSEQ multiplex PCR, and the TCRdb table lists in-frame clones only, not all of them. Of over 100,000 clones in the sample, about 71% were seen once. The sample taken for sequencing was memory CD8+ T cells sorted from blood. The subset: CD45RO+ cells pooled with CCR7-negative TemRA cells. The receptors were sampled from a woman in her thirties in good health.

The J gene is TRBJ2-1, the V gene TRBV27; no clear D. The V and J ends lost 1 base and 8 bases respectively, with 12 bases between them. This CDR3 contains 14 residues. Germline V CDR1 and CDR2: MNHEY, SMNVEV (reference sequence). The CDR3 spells CASSLWSRYDEQFF. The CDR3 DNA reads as TGTGCCAGCAGTTTATGGTCTAGATATGATGAGCAGTTCTTC.

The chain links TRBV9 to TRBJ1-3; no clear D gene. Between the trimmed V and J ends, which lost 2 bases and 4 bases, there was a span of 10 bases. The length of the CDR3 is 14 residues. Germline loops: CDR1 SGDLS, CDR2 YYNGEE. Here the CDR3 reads CASSVNRAGNTIYF. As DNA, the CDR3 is TGTGCCAGCAGCGTGAACCGGGCGGGAAACACCATATATTTT.

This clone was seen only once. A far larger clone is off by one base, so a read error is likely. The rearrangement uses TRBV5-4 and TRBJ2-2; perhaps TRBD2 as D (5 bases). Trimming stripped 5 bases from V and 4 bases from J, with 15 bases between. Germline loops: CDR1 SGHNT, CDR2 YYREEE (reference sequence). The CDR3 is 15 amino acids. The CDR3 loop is CASSSGIAFTGELFF. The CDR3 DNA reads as TGTGCCAGCAGTTCCGGGATAGCATTCACCGGGGAGCTGTTTTTT.

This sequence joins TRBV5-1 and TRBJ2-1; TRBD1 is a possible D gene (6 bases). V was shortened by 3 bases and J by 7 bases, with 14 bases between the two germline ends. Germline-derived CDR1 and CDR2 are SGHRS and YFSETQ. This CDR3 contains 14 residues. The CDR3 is CASSSGTTSNEQFF. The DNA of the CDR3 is TGCGCCAGCAGCTCCGGGACAACTTCGAATGAGCAGTTCTTC.

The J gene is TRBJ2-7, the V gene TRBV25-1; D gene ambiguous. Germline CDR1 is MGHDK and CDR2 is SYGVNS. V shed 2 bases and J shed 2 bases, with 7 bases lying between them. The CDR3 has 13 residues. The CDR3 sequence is CASSETQAYEQYF. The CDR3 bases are TGTGCCAGCAGTGAAACCCAGGCCTACGAGCAGTACTTC.

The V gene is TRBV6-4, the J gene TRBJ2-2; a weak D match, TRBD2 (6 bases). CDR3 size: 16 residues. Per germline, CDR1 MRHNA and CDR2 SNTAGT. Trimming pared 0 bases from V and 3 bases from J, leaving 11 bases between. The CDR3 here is CASSDSVGGYTGELFF. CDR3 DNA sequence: TGTGCCAGCAGTGACTCGGTCGGAGGGTACACCGGGGAGCTGTTTTTT.

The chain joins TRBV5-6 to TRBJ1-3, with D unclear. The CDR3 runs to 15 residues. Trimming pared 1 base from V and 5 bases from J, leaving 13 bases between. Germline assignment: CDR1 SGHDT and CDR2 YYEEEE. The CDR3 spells CASSLSVVARNTIYF. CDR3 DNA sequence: TGTGCCAGCAGCTTGTCGGTGGTAGCCCGAAACACCATATATTTT.

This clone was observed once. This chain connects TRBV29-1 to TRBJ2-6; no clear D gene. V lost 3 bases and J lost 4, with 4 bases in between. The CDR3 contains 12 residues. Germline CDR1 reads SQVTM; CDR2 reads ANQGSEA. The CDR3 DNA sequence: TGCAGCGTTGATTCCGGGGCCAACGTCCTGACTTTC. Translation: CSVDSGANVLTF.

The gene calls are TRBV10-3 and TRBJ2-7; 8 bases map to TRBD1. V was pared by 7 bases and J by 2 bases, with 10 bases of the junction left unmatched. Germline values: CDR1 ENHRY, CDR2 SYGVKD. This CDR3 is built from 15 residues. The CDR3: CAIITWTGNTYEQYF. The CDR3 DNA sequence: TGTGCCATCATCACCTGGACAGGGAACACCTACGAGCAGTACTTC.

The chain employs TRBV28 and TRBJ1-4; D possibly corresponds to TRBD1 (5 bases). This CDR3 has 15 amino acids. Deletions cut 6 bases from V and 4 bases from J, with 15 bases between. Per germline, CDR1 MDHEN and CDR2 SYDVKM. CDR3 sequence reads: CASSTPRQSNEKLFF. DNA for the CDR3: TGTGCCAGCAGCACCCCCCGACAGAGTAATGAAAAACTGTTTTTT.

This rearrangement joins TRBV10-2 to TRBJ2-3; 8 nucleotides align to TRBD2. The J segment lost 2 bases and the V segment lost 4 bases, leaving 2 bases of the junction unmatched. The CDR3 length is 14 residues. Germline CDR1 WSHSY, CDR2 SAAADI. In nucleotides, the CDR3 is TGCGCCAGCAGTGTACTAGCGGCCACAGATACGCAGTATTTT. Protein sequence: CASSVLAATDTQYF.

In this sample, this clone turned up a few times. The CDR3 DNA follows: TGTGCCAGCTCACCACGCGTGAAGTCCGGTAGAACTGAAGCTTTCTTT. It codes for CASSPRVKSGRTEAFF. The chain couples TRBV18 to TRBJ1-1; D gene unclear. Germline CDR1 and CDR2: KGHSH and LQKENI. The CDR3 length is 16 residues. The ends were cut back, 1 base at V and 5 bases at J, with 17 bases in the middle. The full variable domain, with the rest looked up from reference TRBV18 and TRBJ1-1, is NAGVMQNPRHLVRRRGQEARLRCSPMKGHSHVYWYRQLPEEGLKFMVYLQKENIIDESGMPKERFSAEFPKEGPSILRIQQVVRGDSAAYFCASSPRVKSGRTEAFFGQGTRLTVV.

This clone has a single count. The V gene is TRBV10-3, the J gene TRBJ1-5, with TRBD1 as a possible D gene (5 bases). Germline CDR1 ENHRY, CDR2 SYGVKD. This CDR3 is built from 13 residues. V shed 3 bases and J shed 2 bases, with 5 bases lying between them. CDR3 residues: CAISDRGNQPQHF. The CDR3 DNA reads TGTGCCATCAGTGACAGGGGCAATCAGCCCCAGCATTTT.

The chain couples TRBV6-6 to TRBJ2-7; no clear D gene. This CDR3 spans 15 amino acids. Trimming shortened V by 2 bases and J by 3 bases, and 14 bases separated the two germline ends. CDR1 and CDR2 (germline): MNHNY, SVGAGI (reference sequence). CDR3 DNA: TGTGCCAGCAGTTACCGAGCCCCAAAGTACTACGAGCAGTACTTC. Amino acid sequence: CASSYRAPKYYEQYF.

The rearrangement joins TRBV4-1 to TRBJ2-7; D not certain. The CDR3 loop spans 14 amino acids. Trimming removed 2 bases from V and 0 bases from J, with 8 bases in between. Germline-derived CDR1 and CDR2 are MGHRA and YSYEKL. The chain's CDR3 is CASSQLHDSYEQYF. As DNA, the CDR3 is TGCGCCAGCAGCCAACTACACGACTCCTACGAGCAGTACTTC.

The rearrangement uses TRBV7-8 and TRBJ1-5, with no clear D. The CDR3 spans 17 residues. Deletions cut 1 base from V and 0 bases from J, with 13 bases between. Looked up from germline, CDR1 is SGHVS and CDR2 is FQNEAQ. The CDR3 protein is CASSLVRSRDSNQPQHF. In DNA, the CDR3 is TGTGCCAGCAGCTTAGTTCGTTCGCGAGATAGCAATCAGCCCCAGCATTTT.

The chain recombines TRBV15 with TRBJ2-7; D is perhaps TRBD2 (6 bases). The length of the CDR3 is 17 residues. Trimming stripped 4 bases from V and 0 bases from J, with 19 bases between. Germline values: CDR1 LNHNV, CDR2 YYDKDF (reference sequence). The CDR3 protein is CATSIWGRDGSSYEQYF. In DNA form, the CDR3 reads TGTGCCACCAGCATTTGGGGCCGGGACGGGAGCTCCTACGAGCAGTACTTC.

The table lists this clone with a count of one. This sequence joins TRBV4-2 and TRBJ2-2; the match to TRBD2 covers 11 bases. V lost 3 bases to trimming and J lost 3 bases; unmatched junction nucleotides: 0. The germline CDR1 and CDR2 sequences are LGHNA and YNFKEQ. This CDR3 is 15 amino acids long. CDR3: CASSQGLADTGELFF. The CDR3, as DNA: TGTGCCAGCAGCCAGGGACTAGCGGACACCGGGGAGCTGTTTTTT.

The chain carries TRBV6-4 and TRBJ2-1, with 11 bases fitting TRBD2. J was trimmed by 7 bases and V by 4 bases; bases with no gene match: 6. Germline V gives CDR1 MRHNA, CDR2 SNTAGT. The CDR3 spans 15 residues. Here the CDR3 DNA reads TGTGCCAGCAGTGTACTAGCGGGAGATACGAATGAGCAGTTCTTC. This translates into CASSVLAGDTNEQFF.

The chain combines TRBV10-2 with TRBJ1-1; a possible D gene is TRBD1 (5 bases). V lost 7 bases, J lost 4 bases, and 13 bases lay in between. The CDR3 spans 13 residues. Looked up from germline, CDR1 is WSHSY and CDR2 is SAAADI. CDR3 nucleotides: TGCGCCAGCAATGGGGTCCAGGGCACTGAAGCTTTCTTT. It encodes CASNGVQGTEAFF.

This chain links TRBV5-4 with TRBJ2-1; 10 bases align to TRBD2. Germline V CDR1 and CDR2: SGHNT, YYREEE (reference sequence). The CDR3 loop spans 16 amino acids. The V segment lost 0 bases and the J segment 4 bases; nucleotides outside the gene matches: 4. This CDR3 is CASSLGAGGAYNEQFF. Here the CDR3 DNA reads TGTGCCAGCAGCTTGGGAGCGGGGGGGGCTTACAATGAGCAGTTCTTC.

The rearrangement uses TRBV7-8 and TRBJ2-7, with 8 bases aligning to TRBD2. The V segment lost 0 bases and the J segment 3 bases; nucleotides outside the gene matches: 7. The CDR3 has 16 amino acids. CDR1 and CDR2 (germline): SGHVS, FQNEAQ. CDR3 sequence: CASSLARAGGFYEQYF. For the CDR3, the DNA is TGTGCCAGCAGCTTAGCCCGGGCGGGAGGATTCTACGAGCAGTACTTC.

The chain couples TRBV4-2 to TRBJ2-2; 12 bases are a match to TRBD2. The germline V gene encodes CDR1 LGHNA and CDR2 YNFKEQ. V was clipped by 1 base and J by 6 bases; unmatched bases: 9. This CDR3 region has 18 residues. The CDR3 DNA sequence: TGTGCCAGCAGCCAAGTCCACCGAACTAGCGGGAGGTCCGGGGAGCTGTTTTTT. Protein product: CASSQVHRTSGRSGELFF.

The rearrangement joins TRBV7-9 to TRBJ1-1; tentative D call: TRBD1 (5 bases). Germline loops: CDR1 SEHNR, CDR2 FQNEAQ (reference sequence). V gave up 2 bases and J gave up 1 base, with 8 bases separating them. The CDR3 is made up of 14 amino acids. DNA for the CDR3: TGTGCCAGCAGCTTAATGCAGGGGAACACTGAAGCTTTCTTT. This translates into CASSLMQGNTEAFF. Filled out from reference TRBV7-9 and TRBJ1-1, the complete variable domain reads DTGVSQNPRHKITKRGQNVTFRCDPISEHNRLYWYRQTLGQGPEFLTYFQNEAQLEKSRLLSDRFSAERPKGSFSTLEIQRTEQGDSAMYLCASSLMQGNTEAFFGQGTRLTVV.

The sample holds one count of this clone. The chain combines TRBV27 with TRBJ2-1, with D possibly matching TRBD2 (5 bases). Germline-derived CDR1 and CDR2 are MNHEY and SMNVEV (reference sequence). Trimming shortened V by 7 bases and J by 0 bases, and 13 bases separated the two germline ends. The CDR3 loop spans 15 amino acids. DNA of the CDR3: TGTGCCAGCACCAAGCGGTCTAGCTCCTACAATGAGCAGTTCTTC. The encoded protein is CASTKRSSSYNEQFF.

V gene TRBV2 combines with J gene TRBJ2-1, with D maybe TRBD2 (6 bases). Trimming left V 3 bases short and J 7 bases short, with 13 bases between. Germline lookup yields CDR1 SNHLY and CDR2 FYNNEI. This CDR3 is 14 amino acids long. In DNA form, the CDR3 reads TGTGCCAGCAGTGACAGATCCCTAGCGAATGAGCAGTTCTTC. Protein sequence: CASSDRSLANEQFF. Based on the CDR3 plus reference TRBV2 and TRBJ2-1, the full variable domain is EPEVTQTPSHQVTQMGQEVILRCVPISNHLYFYWYRQILGQKVEFLVSFYNNEISEKSEIFDDQFSVERPDGSNFTLKIRSTKLEDSAMYFCASSDRSLANEQFFGPGTRLTVL.

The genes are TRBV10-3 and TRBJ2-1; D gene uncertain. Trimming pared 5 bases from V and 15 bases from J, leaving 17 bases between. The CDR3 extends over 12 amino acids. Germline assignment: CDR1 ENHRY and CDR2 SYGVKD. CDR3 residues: CAISTLDMTSFF. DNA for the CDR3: TGTGCCATCAGTACTCTAGACATGACTTCGTTCTTC.

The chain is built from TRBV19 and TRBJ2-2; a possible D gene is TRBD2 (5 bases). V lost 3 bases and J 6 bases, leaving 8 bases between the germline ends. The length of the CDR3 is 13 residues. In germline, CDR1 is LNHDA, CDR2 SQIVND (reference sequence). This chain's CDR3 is CASSMLAAGELFF. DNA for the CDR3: TGTGCCAGTAGTATGCTAGCAGCCGGGGAGCTGTTTTTT.